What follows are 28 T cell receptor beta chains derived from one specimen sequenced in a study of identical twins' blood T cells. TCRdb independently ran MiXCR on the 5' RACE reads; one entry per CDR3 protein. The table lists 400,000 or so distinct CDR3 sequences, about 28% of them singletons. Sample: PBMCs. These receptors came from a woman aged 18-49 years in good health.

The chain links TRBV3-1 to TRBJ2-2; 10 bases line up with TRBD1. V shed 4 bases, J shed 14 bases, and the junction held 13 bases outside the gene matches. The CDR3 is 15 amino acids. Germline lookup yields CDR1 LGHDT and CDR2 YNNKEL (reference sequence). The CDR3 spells CASSLGSWDRGFLFF. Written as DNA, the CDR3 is TGTGCCAGCAGCCTCGGATCCTGGGACAGGGGTTTTCTGTTTTTT.

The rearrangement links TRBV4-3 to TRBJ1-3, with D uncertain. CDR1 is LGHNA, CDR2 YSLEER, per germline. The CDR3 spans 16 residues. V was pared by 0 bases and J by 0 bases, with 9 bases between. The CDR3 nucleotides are TGCGCCAGCAGCCAAGATTACGGTTACTCTGGAAACACCATATATTTT. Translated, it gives CASSQDYGYSGNTIYF.

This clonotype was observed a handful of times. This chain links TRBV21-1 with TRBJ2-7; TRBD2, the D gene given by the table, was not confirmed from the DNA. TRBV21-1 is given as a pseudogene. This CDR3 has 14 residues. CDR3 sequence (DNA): TGTGCCAGCATCATCGATAGCGGGAACTACGAGCAGTACTTC. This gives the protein CASIIDSGNYEQYF.

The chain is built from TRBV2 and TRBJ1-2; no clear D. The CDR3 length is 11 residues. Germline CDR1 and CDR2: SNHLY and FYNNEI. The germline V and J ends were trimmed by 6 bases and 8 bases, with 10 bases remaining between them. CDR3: CASRAQRGYTF. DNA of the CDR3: TGTGCCAGCAGGGCTCAGCGAGGCTACACCTTC.

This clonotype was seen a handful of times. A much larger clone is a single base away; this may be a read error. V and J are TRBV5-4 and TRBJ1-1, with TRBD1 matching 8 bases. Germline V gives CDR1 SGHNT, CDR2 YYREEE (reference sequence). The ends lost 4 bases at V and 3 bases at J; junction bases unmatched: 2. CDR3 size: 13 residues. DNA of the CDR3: TGTGCCAGCAGCCGGGACAGGCACACTGAAGCTTTCTTT. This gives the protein CASSRDRHTEAFF.

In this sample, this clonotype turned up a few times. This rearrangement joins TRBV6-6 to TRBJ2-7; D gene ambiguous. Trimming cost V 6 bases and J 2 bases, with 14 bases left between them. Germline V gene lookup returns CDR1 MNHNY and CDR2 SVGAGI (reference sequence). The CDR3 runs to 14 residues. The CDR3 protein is CASRMENPPYEQYF. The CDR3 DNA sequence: TGTGCCAGCAGAATGGAAAACCCCCCCTACGAGCAGTACTTC.

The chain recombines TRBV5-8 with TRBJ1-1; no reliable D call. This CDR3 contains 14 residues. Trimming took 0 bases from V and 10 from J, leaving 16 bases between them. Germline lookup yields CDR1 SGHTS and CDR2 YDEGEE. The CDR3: CASSLGQLRIGAFF. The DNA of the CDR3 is TGTGCCAGCAGCTTGGGGCAGTTGAGAATCGGAGCTTTCTTT. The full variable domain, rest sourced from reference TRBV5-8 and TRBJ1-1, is EAGVTQSPTHLIKTRGQQATLRCSPISGHTSVYWYQQALGLGLQFLLWYDEGEERNRGNFPPRFSGRQFPNYSSELNVNALELEDSALYLCASSLGQLRIGAFFGQGTRLTVV.

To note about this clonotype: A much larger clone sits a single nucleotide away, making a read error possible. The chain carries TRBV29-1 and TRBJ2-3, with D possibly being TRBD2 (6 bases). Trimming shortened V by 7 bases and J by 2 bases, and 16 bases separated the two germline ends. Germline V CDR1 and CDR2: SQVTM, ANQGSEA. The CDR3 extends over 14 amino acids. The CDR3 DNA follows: TGCAGCGCCCCAACTAGCTGGCTCACAGATACGCAGTATTTT. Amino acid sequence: CSAPTSWLTDTQYF.

The DNA for the CDR3 is TGTGCCAGCAGCCCGCCGGGCAGGCGGTCCTATGGCTACACCTTC. As protein: CASSPPGRRSYGYTF. The genes are TRBV3-1 and TRBJ1-2; D gene ambiguous. Per the germline V gene, CDR1 is LGHDT and CDR2 is YNNKEL (reference sequence). Trimming cost V 4 bases and J 4 bases, with 16 bases left between them. The CDR3 has 15 amino acids.

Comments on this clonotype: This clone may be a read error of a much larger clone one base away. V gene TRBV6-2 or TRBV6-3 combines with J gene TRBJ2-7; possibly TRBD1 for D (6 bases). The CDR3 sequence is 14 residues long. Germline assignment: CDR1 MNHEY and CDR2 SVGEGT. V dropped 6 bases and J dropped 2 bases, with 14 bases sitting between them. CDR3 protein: CASSPRTAPYEQYF. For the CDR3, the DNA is TGTGCCAGCAGCCCTAGGACAGCCCCCTACGAGCAGTACTTC.

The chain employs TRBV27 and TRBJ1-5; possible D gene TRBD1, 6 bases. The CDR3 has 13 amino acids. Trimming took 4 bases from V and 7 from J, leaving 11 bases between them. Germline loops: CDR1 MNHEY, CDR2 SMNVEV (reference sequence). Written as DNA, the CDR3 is TGTGCCAGCAGTTGGGCAGGGGAACAGCCCCAGCATTTT. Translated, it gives CASSWAGEQPQHF.

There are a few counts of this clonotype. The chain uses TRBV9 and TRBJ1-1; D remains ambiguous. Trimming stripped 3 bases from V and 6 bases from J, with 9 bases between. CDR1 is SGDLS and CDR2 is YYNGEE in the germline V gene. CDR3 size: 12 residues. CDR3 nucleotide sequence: TGTGCCAGCAGCGCTTTGCACCCTGAAGCTTTCTTT. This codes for CASSALHPEAFF. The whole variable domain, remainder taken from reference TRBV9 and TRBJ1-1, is DSGVTQTPKHLITATGQRVTLRCSPRSGDLSVYWYQQSLDQGLQFLIQYYNGEERAKGNILERFSAQQFPDLHSELNLSSLELGDSALYFCASSALHPEAFFGQGTRLTVV.

Here the CDR3 DNA reads TGCAGTGCTCCCGACAGGGTAGGGGGAAACACCATATATTTT. Its translation: CSAPDRVGGNTIYF. The V and J genes are TRBV20-1 and TRBJ1-3; 7 bases agree with TRBD1. The trim removed 5 bases at V and 4 bases at J, leaving 8 bases unmatched. The CDR3 contains 14 residues. The germline V gene encodes CDR1 DFQATT and CDR2 SNEGSKA (reference sequence).

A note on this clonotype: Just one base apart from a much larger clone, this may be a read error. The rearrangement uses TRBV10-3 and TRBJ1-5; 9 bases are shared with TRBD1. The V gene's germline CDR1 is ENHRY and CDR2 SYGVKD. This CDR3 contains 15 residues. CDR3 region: CATRMTGGSNQPRHF. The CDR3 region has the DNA TGTGCCACCAGGATGACAGGGGGTAGCAATCAGCCCCGGCATTTT.

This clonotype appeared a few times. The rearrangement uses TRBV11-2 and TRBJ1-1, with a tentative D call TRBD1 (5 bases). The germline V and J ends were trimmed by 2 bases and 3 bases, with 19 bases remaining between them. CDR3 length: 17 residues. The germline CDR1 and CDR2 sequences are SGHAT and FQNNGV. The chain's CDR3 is CASSLIGQGIGDTEAFF. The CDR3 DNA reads TGTGCCAGCAGCTTAATCGGCCAGGGAATTGGGGACACTGAAGCTTTCTTT.

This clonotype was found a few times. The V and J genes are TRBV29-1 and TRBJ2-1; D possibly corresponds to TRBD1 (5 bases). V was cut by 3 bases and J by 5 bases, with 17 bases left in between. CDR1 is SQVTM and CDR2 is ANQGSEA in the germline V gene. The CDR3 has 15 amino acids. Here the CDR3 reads CSVDVPDNPNNEQFF. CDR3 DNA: TGCAGCGTTGACGTTCCGGACAACCCCAACAATGAGCAGTTCTTC.

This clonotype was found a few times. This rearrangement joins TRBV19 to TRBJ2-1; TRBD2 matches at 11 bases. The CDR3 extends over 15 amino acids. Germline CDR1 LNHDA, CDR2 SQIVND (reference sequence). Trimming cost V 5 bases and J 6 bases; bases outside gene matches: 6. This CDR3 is CASSFSSGRPNEQFF. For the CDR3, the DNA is TGTGCCAGTAGTTTCTCTAGCGGGAGGCCCAATGAGCAGTTCTTC. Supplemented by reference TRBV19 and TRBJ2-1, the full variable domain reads DGGITQSPKYLFRKEGQNVTLSCEQNLNHDAMYWYRQDPGQGLRLIYYSQIVNDFQKGDIAEGYSVSREKKESFPLTVTSAQKNPTAFYLCASSFSSGRPNEQFFGPGTRLTVL.

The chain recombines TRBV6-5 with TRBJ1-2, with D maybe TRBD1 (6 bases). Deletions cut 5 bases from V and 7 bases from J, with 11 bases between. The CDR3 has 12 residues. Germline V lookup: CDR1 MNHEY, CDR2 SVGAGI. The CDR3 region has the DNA TGTGCCAGCAGTATGGACAGAACTGGCTACACCTTC. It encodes CASSMDRTGYTF.

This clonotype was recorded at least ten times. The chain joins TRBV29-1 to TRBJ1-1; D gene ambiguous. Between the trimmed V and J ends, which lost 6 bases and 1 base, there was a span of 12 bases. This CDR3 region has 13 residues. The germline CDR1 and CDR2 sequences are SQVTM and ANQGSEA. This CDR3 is CSVTRLGNTEAFF. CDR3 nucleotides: TGCAGCGTGACGCGACTCGGGAACACTGAAGCTTTCTTT.

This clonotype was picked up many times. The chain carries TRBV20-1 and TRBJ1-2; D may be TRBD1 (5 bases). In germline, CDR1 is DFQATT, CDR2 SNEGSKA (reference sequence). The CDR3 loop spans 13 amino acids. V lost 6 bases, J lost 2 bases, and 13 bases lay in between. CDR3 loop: CSARGRANYGYTF. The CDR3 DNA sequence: TGCAGTGCGCGGGGCAGGGCAAACTATGGCTACACCTTC.

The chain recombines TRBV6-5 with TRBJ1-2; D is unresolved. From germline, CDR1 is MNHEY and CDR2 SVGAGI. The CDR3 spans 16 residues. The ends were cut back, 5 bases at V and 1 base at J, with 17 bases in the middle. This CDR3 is CASSQVLPYFNYGYTF. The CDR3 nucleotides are TGTGCCAGCAGTCAAGTGCTCCCGTACTTTAACTATGGCTACACCTTC.

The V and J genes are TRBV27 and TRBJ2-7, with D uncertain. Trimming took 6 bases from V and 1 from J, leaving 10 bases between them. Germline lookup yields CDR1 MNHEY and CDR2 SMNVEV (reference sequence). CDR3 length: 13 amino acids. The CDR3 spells CASRLVGSYEQYF. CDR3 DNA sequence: TGTGCCAGCAGGCTAGTGGGGTCCTACGAGCAGTACTTC.

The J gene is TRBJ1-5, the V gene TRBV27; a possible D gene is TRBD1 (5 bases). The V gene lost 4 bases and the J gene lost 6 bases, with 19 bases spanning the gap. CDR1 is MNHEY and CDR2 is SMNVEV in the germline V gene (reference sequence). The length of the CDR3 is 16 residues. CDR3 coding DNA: TGTGCCAGCAGTTCCCTCTTTTCAGGGAGACCTCAGCCCCAGCATTTT. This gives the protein CASSSLFSGRPQPQHF.

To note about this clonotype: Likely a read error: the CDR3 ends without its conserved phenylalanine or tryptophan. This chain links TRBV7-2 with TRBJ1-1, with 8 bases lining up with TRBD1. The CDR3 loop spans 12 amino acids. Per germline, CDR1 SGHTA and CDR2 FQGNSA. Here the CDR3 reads CAGSFGGQVAFL. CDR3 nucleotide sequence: TGTGCCGGCAGCTTCGGGGGACAGGTAGCTTTCCTT.

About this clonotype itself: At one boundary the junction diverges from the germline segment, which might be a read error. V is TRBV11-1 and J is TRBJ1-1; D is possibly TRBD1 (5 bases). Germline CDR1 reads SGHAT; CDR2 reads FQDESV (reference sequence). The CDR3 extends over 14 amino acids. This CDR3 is CASRLGRGSYEAFF. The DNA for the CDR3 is TGTGCCAGCAGATTAGGAAGGGGTTCTTATGAAGCTTTCTTT.

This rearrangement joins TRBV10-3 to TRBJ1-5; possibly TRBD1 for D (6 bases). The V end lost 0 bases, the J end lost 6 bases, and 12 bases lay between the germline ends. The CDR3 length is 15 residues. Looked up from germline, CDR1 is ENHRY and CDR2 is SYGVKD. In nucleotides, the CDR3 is TGTGCCATCAGTGAGTCAGGGGGAACGGTTCAGCCCCAGCATTTT. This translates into CAISESGGTVQPQHF.

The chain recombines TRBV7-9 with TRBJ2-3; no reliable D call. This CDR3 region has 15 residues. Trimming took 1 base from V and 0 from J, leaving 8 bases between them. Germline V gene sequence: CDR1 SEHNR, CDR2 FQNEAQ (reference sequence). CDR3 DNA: TGTGCCAGCAGCTTAGGGCGGCTCAGCACAGATACGCAGTATTTT. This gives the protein CASSLGRLSTDTQYF.

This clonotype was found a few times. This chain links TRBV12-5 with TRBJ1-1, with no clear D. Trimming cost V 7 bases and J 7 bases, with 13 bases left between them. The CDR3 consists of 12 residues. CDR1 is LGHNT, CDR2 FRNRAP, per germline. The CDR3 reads CASAYQVDEAFF. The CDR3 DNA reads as TGTGCTAGTGCCTATCAAGTGGATGAAGCTTTCTTT.